Presented here are 27 T cell receptor beta chains from one specimen sequenced in a study of long-term antiretroviral therapy in people with HIV. An immunoSEQ assay, version v3.0, was performed at survey level. The assay was immunoSEQ multiplex PCR, and TCRdb's table has in-frame clones only and misses some. The profile shows 29,000 or so clones, around 92% of them singletons. Sequenced material: unsorted PBMCs, taken just over 7.2 years after starting antiretroviral therapy. All receptors derive from a man aged 50 to 59 with HIV.

This chain uses TRBV30 with TRBJ2-7; 12 bases are shared with TRBD1. The CDR3 runs 18 residues. Trimming took 3 bases from V and 3 from J; bases not matched to a gene: 15. From germline, CDR1 is GTSNPN and CDR2 SVGIG (reference sequence). The CDR3 loop reads CAWSGTGGGGLYRYEQYF. The CDR3 nucleotides read TGTGCCTGGAGCGGGACAGGGGGCGGGGGGCTCTACCGCTACGAGCAGTACTTC.

In nucleotides, the CDR3 is TGTGCCAGCAGCTTCACATTGAACACTGAAGCTTTCTTT. This translates into CASSFTLNTEAFF. The V gene is TRBV11-2, the J gene TRBJ1-1; D is uncertain. Germline CDR1 is SGHAT and CDR2 is FQNNGV. V lost 3 bases and J 0 bases, leaving 5 bases between the germline ends. The CDR3 contains 13 residues.

This clone occurred once. The genes are TRBV11-3 and TRBJ2-2; the D gene is possibly TRBD1 (6 bases). The V end was cut by 5 bases, the J end by 0 bases, with 10 bases between. CDR3 length equals 15 residues. Germline-derived CDR1 and CDR2 are SGHNT and YENEEA. As DNA, the CDR3 is TGTGCCAGCAGCCGTGGGGGCCCGAACACCGGGGAGCTGTTTTTT. It is translated as CASSRGGPNTGELFF.

The chain couples TRBV5-6 to TRBJ2-7; tentative D call: TRBD1 (5 bases). V lost 0 bases to trimming and J lost 2 bases, with 15 bases between them. The CDR3 runs 16 residues. CDR1 is SGHDT and CDR2 is YYEEEE in the germline V gene. Here the CDR3 reads CASSLVSRGLTYEQYF. CDR3 sequence (DNA): TGTGCCAGCAGCTTGGTGAGTAGGGGTTTGACCTACGAGCAGTACTTC.

The J gene is TRBJ1-5, the V gene TRBV27; no clear D gene. This CDR3 is 13 amino acids long. Germline CDR1 MNHEY, CDR2 SMNVEV (reference sequence). V lost 3 bases, J lost 7 bases, and 10 bases lay in between. The CDR3 DNA sequence: TGTGCCAGCAGTTTCGATCGGAACCAGCCCCAGCATTTT. Its protein is CASSFDRNQPQHF.

This clone occurred once. The chain joins TRBV7-2 to TRBJ1-6; 7 nucleotides match TRBD1. Germline V gene lookup returns CDR1 SGHTA and CDR2 FQGNSA. CDR3 length: 13 residues. V dropped 5 bases and J dropped 7; count of bases not matched to a gene: 2. In DNA form, the CDR3 reads TGTGCCAGCAGCGTACAGGGGAATTCACCCCTCCACTTT. Its translation is CASSVQGNSPLHF.

The chain couples TRBV19 to TRBJ1-5, with 7 bases aligning to TRBD1. Germline CDR1 is LNHDA and CDR2 is SQIVND (reference sequence). This CDR3 comprises 17 residues. V dropped 3 bases and J dropped 6; count of bases not matched to a gene: 14. CDR3: CASSMPLRQGLGQPQHF. The CDR3 nucleotides read TGTGCCAGTAGTATGCCCCTCCGACAGGGCTTGGGTCAGCCCCAGCATTTT.

V usage is TRBV27 and J usage is TRBJ1-5; D remains unclear. The V and J ends lost 6 bases and 3 bases respectively, with 9 bases between them. The CDR3 has 13 amino acids. The germline V gene encodes CDR1 MNHEY and CDR2 SMNVEV (reference sequence). The CDR3 DNA reads TGTGCCAGCAGCCCGGGTTCCAATCAGCCCCAGCATTTT. Its translation is CASSPGSNQPQHF.

The rearrangement joins TRBV27 to TRBJ1-5; D remains ambiguous. This CDR3 has 14 residues. The germline V gene has CDR1 MNHEY and CDR2 SMNVEV (reference sequence). The V gene lost 6 bases and the J gene lost 4 bases, with 13 bases spanning the gap. CDR3 amino acids: CASSVLGKNQPQHF. CDR3 coding DNA: TGTGCCAGCAGCGTACTCGGGAAAAATCAGCCCCAGCATTTT.

This chain joins TRBV5-1 and TRBJ2-2; TRBD2 is a possible D gene (6 bases). CDR3 size: 14 residues. V dropped 2 bases and J dropped 5 bases, with 10 bases sitting between them. Germline V lookup: CDR1 SGHRS, CDR2 YFSETQ. The CDR3 nucleotides read TGCGCCAGCAGCTTAAGTAGCGGTACCGGGGAGCTGTTTTTT. Translated, it gives CASSLSSGTGELFF.

This chain uses TRBV9 with TRBJ2-1; TRBD2 might be the D (6 bases). Germline lookup yields CDR1 SGDLS and CDR2 YYNGEE. V lost 0 bases to trimming and J lost 14 bases, with 15 bases between them. There are 13 residues in the CDR3. CDR3 sequence reads: CASSVELWGEKFF. DNA of the CDR3: TGTGCCAGCAGCGTAGAACTTTGGGGGGAGAAGTTCTTC.

A single count supports this clone. The chain combines TRBV10-1 with TRBJ1-5; D is uncertain. In germline, CDR1 is WNHNN, CDR2 SYGVQD (reference sequence). The CDR3 covers 17 residues. V was pared by 4 bases and J by 0 bases, with 16 bases between. The CDR3: CASSAAGSLYSNQPQHF. In DNA form, the CDR3 reads TGCGCCAGCAGTGCTGCAGGCTCCTTATATAGCAATCAGCCCCAGCATTTT.

The chain has TRBV15 and TRBJ2-4, with 8 bases identical to TRBD2. V shed 1 base, J shed 6 bases, and the junction held 5 bases outside the gene matches. Germline CDR1 is LNHNV and CDR2 is YYDKDF (reference sequence). The CDR3 totals 15 residues. The CDR3 loop reads CATSRGAGGLNIQYF. CDR3 nucleotides: TGTGCCACCAGCAGAGGTGCGGGGGGATTAAACATTCAGTACTTC.

This chain connects TRBV30 to TRBJ2-7, with D perhaps matching TRBD1 (7 bases). Germline CDR1 and CDR2: GTSNPN and SVGIG (reference sequence). The length of the CDR3 is 14 residues. Deletions cut 5 bases from V and 3 bases from J, with 17 bases between. The CDR3 nucleotides read TGTGCCTGGGGGGGGACAGAGGTTTTCTACGAGCAGTACTTC. Amino acids: CAWGGTEVFYEQYF.

This chain connects TRBV14 to TRBJ1-2; D is unclear. Looked up from germline, CDR1 is SGHDN and CDR2 is FVKESK. This CDR3 is built from 12 residues. Deletions cut 3 bases from V and 5 bases from J, with 7 bases between. The CDR3 loop reads CASSQSGYGYTF. Here the CDR3 DNA reads TGTGCCAGCAGCCAGTCCGGGTATGGCTACACCTTC. The full variable domain, in which reference TRBV14 and TRBJ1-2 provide the parts outside the CDR3, is EAGVTQFPSHSVIEKGQTVTLRCDPISGHDNLYWYRRVMGKEIKFLLHFVKESKQDESGMPNNRFLAERTGGTYSTLKVQPAELEDSGVYFCASSQSGYGYTFGSGTRLTVV.

V gene TRBV27 combines with J gene TRBJ1-2; unclear D gene. The CDR3 has 13 residues. Trimming stripped 3 bases from V and 4 bases from J, with 9 bases between. Germline CDR1 and CDR2: MNHEY and SMNVEV (reference sequence). CDR3 sequence: CASSFRQFYGYTF. CDR3 bases: TGTGCCAGCAGTTTTAGGCAGTTCTATGGCTACACCTTC.

This clone is a singleton in its sample. The genes are TRBV19 and TRBJ1-4; D might be TRBD1 (6 bases). Trimming removed 6 bases from V and 5 bases from J, with 13 bases in between. The CDR3 sequence is 14 residues long. Looked up from germline, CDR1 is LNHDA and CDR2 is SQIVND (reference sequence). This CDR3 reads CASSKRGVNEKLFF. The CDR3 DNA is TGTGCCAGTAGCAAGAGGGGGGTGAATGAAAAACTGTTTTTT.

This clone appeared a single time. The gene calls are TRBV29-1 and TRBJ2-1, with D tentatively TRBD1 or TRBD2 (5 bases each). The V gene lost 0 bases and the J gene lost 4 bases, with 7 bases spanning the gap. In germline, CDR1 is SQVTM, CDR2 ANQGSEA. The CDR3 covers 13 residues. The CDR3 DNA reads as TGCAGCGTTGAAGAGGGGGTATACAATGAGCAGTTCTTC. This encodes CSVEEGVYNEQFF.

This clone was seen a handful of times. The CDR3 region is CSVFQEAQSHEQYF. The CDR3 DNA follows: TGCAGCGTTTTCCAGGAAGCCCAGAGCCACGAGCAGTACTTC. The chain couples TRBV29-1 to TRBJ2-7; D remains unclear. Germline values: CDR1 SQVTM, CDR2 ANQGSEA. The CDR3 length is 14 residues. V dropped 5 bases and J dropped 5 bases, with 19 bases sitting between them.

The rearrangement joins TRBV5-1 to TRBJ2-2, with D possibly matching TRBD2 (6 bases). The CDR3 runs 15 residues. V was pared by 3 bases and J by 0 bases, with 9 bases between. Germline CDR1 and CDR2: SGHRS and YFSETQ. The CDR3 sequence: CASSSGGTNTGELFF. CDR3 DNA sequence: TGCGCCAGCAGCTCAGGCGGGACGAACACCGGGGAGCTGTTTTTT.

V and J are TRBV19 and TRBJ1-5; D remains unclear. V lost 5 bases and J 7 bases, leaving 12 bases between the germline ends. The CDR3 is 13 residues long. Per the germline V gene, CDR1 is LNHDA and CDR2 is SQIVND (reference sequence). This chain's CDR3 is CASSATPNQPQHF. The CDR3 DNA is TGTGCCAGTAGTGCGACCCCTAACCAGCCCCAGCATTTT. The full variable domain, with the rest looked up from reference TRBV19 and TRBJ1-5, is DGGITQSPKYLFRKEGQNVTLSCEQNLNHDAMYWYRQDPGQGLRLIYYSQIVNDFQKGDIAEGYSVSREKKESFPLTVTSAQKNPTAFYLCASSATPNQPQHFGDGTRLSIL.

The table lists this clone with a count of one. V and J are TRBV6-6 and TRBJ2-7; maybe TRBD2 (6 bases). CDR3 length equals 13 residues. V shed 6 bases and J shed 6 bases, with 15 bases lying between them. Germline V gives CDR1 MNHNY, CDR2 SVGAGI (reference sequence). The CDR3 DNA reads TGTGCCAGCAGACTTACTGGGACTCGCGAGCAGTACTTC. Translating it yields CASRLTGTREQYF.

This clone was seen once. The V gene is TRBV12-5, the J gene TRBJ1-6; weak D call: TRBD1 (6 bases). Germline V gives CDR1 LGHNT, CDR2 FRNRAP. The CDR3 is 16 amino acids. V dropped 9 bases and J dropped 5 bases, with 20 bases sitting between them. This CDR3 is CARPFRGLENNSPLHF. The CDR3 DNA reads as TGTGCTAGACCATTCAGGGGCTTAGAGAATAATTCACCCCTCCACTTT.

The CDR3 DNA sequence: TGTGCCAGCAGTGAAGCGGGGGAAGGGGAAGCTTTCTTT. This encodes CASSEAGEGEAFF. V gene TRBV6-1 combines with J gene TRBJ1-1; TRBD1 might be the D (5 bases). Per the germline V gene, CDR1 is MNHNS and CDR2 is SASEGT. There are 13 residues in the CDR3. V dropped 0 bases and J dropped 8 bases, with 10 bases sitting between them.

This sequence joins TRBV4-3 and TRBJ2-7, with D maybe TRBD2 (5 bases). CDR1 and CDR2 from the germline V gene are LGHNA and YSLEER. CDR3 length: 15 residues. V lost 2 bases and J 3 bases, leaving 14 bases between the germline ends. CDR3 nucleotide sequence: TGCGCCAGCAGCCAACTGTCAGACGCGGGCTACGAGCAGTACTTC. It translates to CASSQLSDAGYEQYF.

V gene TRBV7-9 combines with J gene TRBJ2-7, with 9 bases matching TRBD1. CDR1 and CDR2 (germline): SEHNR, FQNEAQ (reference sequence). Germline trimming cut 2 bases from V and 5 bases from J; bases unmatched to any gene: 7. The CDR3 has 15 amino acids. The CDR3 is CASSLSGTGTHEQYF. The CDR3 DNA reads as TGTGCCAGCAGCTTATCCGGGACAGGGACTCACGAGCAGTACTTC.

The V call is TRBV6-5, the J call TRBJ2-7; no clear D. Germline CDR1 reads MNHEY; CDR2 reads SVGAGI. The CDR3 consists of 13 residues. The V end lost 2 bases, the J end lost 4 bases, and 9 bases lay between the germline ends. CDR3 sequence (DNA): TGTGCCAGCAGTTACGGGCAGACTTACGAGCAGTACTTC. This translates into CASSYGQTYEQYF.